One and the same sample provided the 7 T cell receptor beta chains below, sequenced in a study of CD8 T cells in ankylosing spondylitis. Whole-study findings and limits: A TCR beta motif made of under 10 highly homologous variants seemed typical of ankylosing spondylitis blood.

Each CDR3 protein is one row after TCRdb ran MiXCR on the 5' RACE reads. There are more than 250,000 distinct CDR3 sequences in the sample; 7% to 9% occur only once, and roughly 15% lies in the top ten. The antigens for these receptors are not known. Sequenced: blood, either unsorted or a sorted T cell fraction (not recorded which). These receptors all come from a male donor with ankylosing spondylitis.

This clonotype was detected only a few times. V and J are TRBV7-9 and TRBJ2-7; D may correspond to TRBD1 or TRBD2 (5 bases each). The V and J ends lost 3 bases and 2 bases respectively, with 11 bases between them. Germline loops: CDR1 SEHNR, CDR2 FQNEAQ (reference sequence). The CDR3 contains 14 residues. CDR3: CASSLGVPPYEQYF. The DNA for the CDR3 is TGTGCCAGCAGCTTGGGGGTTCCTCCCTACGAGCAGTACTTC. Full variable domain (missing parts from reference TRBV7-9 and TRBJ2-7): DTGVSQNPRHKITKRGQNVTFRCDPISEHNRLYWYRQTLGQGPEFLTYFQNEAQLEKSRLLSDRFSAERPKGSFSTLEIQRTEQGDSAMYLCASSLGVPPYEQYFGPGTRLTVT.

In its sample, this clonotype was seen a few times. This chain connects TRBV4-3 to TRBJ2-1; 9 bases map to TRBD2. CDR1 and CDR2 (germline): LGHNA, YSLEER. The CDR3 runs 16 residues. J was trimmed by 6 bases and V by 0 bases; bases with no gene match: 6. CDR3 loop: CASSQDWSGRFNEQFF. CDR3 coding DNA: TGCGCCAGCAGCCAAGATTGGAGCGGGAGGTTCAATGAGCAGTTCTTC.

This clonotype turned up a few times. The J gene is TRBJ2-3, the V gene TRBV5-1, with TRBD2 matching 15 bases. Trimming at V came to 3 bases and at J to 0 bases, leaving 5 bases not matched to a gene. The CDR3 sequence is 18 residues long. Germline V gene data show CDR1 as SGHRS and CDR2 as YFSETQ. CDR3 amino acids: CASSWGLAGGSSTDTQYF. The DNA for the CDR3 is TGCGCCAGCAGCTGGGGACTAGCGGGAGGCTCGAGCACAGATACGCAGTATTTT.

The J gene is TRBJ1-5, the V gene TRBV6-5; D is perhaps TRBD1 (5 bases). The CDR3 spans 18 residues. CDR1 and CDR2 from the germline V gene are MNHEY and SVGAGI. Trimming left V 0 bases short and J 7 bases short, with 22 bases between. CDR3 region: CASSYSMRQGEVGQPQHF. CDR3 DNA sequence: TGTGCCAGCAGTTACTCGATGAGGCAGGGCGAGGTTGGACAGCCCCAGCATTTT.

This clonotype occurred many times. This chain joins TRBV29-1 and TRBJ2-7; no firm D call. Trimming cost V 4 bases and J 7 bases, with 14 bases left between them. This CDR3 is 12 amino acids long. Germline values: CDR1 SQVTM, CDR2 ANQGSEA. CDR3 bases: TGCAGCGTTGGAGTGTCAGCCTCTGAGCAGTACTTC. Protein: CSVGVSASEQYF.

This clonotype was counted only a few times. This sequence joins TRBV5-1 and TRBJ2-7, with 9 bases identical to TRBD1. From germline, CDR1 is SGHRS and CDR2 YFSETQ. The ends lost 8 bases at V and 5 bases at J; junction bases unmatched: 5. This CDR3 has 12 residues. The CDR3 loop reads CASGQGSHEQYF. The CDR3 nucleotides are TGCGCCAGTGGACAGGGGAGCCACGAGCAGTACTTC.

This chain's CDR3 is CASSPRVQGQPQHF. The CDR3, as DNA: TGTGCCAGCAGCCCCAGGGTCCAAGGACAGCCCCAGCATTTT. The chain joins TRBV7-2 to TRBJ1-5; D is perhaps TRBD1 (5 bases). V lost 5 bases, J lost 7 bases, and 15 bases lay in between. Germline CDR1 is SGHTA and CDR2 is FQGNSA. CDR3 length equals 14 residues. The full variable domain, its missing parts supplied by reference TRBV7-2 and TRBJ1-5, is GAGVSQSPSNKVTEKGKDVELRCDPISGHTALYWYRQSLGQGLEFLIYFQGNSAPDKSGLPSDRFSAERTGGSVSTLTIQRTQQEDSAVYLCASSPRVQGQPQHFGDGTRLSIL.